These 5 T cell receptor beta chains originate from one sample sequenced in a study of identical twins. MiXCR was run by TCRdb on the 5' RACE reads, yielding one entry per CDR3 protein. The data hold 700,000 or so distinct CDR3 sequences, with 8.6% observed a single time. These sequences were also reported in another study, on yellow fever vaccine responses in identical twins.

Material: PBMCs. The receptors here all came from a woman aged 18-29 years in good health.

This clonotype was detected many times. The chain joins TRBV5-1 to TRBJ1-6, with unresolved D. This CDR3 region has 15 residues. Looked up from germline, CDR1 is SGHRS and CDR2 is YFSETQ. The V end was cut by 1 base, the J end by 7 bases, with 12 bases between. This CDR3 is CASSLTRAENSPLHF. In nucleotides, the CDR3 is TGCGCCAGCAGCTTGACCCGTGCGGAGAATTCACCCCTCCACTTT.

This clonotype was detected only a few times. V is TRBV5-4 and J is TRBJ1-1, with a weak D call TRBD1 (6 bases). V lost 3 bases and J 10 bases, leaving 22 bases between the germline ends. Germline assignment: CDR1 SGHNT and CDR2 YYREEE (reference sequence). This CDR3 has 15 amino acids. As DNA, the CDR3 is TGTGCCAGCAGCTCCAACCGGGACAAAGTACCAACAGCTTTCTTT. Its protein is CASSSNRDKVPTAFF. The full variable domain, in which reference TRBV5-4 and TRBJ1-1 provide the parts outside the CDR3, is ETGVTQSPTHLIKTRGQQVTLRCSSQSGHNTVSWYQQALGQGPQFIFQYYREEENGRGNFPPRFSGLQFPNYSSELNVNALELDDSALYLCASSSNRDKVPTAFFGQGTRLTVV.

A few counts support this clonotype. This rearrangement joins TRBV27 to TRBJ1-6; D call uncertain. The CDR3 covers 15 residues. Germline V CDR1 and CDR2: MNHEY, SMNVEV (reference sequence). Trimming stripped 3 bases from V and 6 bases from J, with 12 bases between. CDR3 in amino acids: CASSLPRRANSPLHF. Here the CDR3 DNA reads TGTGCCAGCAGTTTGCCTCGGAGAGCTAATTCACCCCTCCACTTT.

This clonotype was observed at least ten times. This rearrangement joins TRBV6-1 to TRBJ2-2; D is unresolved. V dropped 3 bases and J dropped 4 bases, with 3 bases sitting between them. The germline V gene has CDR1 MNHNS and CDR2 SASEGT. CDR3 length: 12 amino acids. Here the CDR3 reads CASSDLTGELFF. Here the CDR3 DNA reads TGTGCCAGCAGTGACCTCACCGGGGAGCTGTTTTTT.

This clonotype was counted between two and nine times. The genes are TRBV19 and TRBJ2-3, with D possibly being TRBD2 (6 bases). Trimming took 3 bases from V and 6 from J, leaving 22 bases between them. This CDR3 is 17 amino acids long. The germline gives CDR1 LNHDA, CDR2 SQIVND (reference sequence). The CDR3 reads CASSISATSFLPDTQYF. The CDR3 coding sequence is TGTGCCAGTAGTATCTCCGCGACTAGTTTTCTTCCTGATACGCAGTATTTT. Based on the CDR3 plus reference TRBV19 and TRBJ2-3, the full variable domain is DGGITQSPKYLFRKEGQNVTLSCEQNLNHDAMYWYRQDPGQGLRLIYYSQIVNDFQKGDIAEGYSVSREKKESFPLTVTSAQKNPTAFYLCASSISATSFLPDTQYFGPGTRLTVL.